These 25 T cell receptor beta chains originate from one sample sequenced in a study of regulatory T cells in long-lasting Graves disease. To make TCR beta libraries, researchers used iRepertoire HTBI primers and Arm-PCR of CDR3 regions. TCRdb re-derived calls from the multiplex PCR reads in MiXCR, one entry per CDR3 protein. Seen here are 700,000 or so distinct CDR3 sequences, around 30% observed once, and the top ten hold around 40%. Time point specified: persistent/refractory GD, antithyroid drugs over 5 years with positive TRAb. There was RNA extracted from PBMCs, and the TCR library was made from it. Sequences were derived from peripheral blood mononuclear cells (PBMCs), sampled when the disease was refractory, from a patient treated with antithyroid drugs. Receptors originate from a female donor with Graves disease.

This clonotype was seen at least ten times. The genes are TRBV6-1 and TRBJ2-5; D is possibly TRBD2 (7 bases). The CDR3 is 18 amino acids. V lost 8 bases and J 5 bases, leaving 30 bases between the germline ends. CDR1 and CDR2 from the germline V gene are MNHNS and SASEGT. CDR3 amino acids: CASSSVQAGALSGETQYF. The CDR3 DNA is TGTGCCAGCTCCTCGGTCCAGGCGGGGGCCCTGTCCGGGGAGACCCAGTACTTC.

The chain joins TRBV20-1 to TRBJ2-7; perhaps TRBD1 as D (5 bases). The length of the CDR3 is 14 residues. Trimming left V 3 bases short and J 2 bases short, with 14 bases between. Germline CDR1 DFQATT, CDR2 SNEGSKA (reference sequence). The CDR3 protein is CSASGAEATYEQYF. The CDR3 nucleotides are TGCAGTGCTAGTGGGGCAGAGGCGACCTACGAGCAGTACTTC.

The rearrangement links TRBV20-1 to TRBJ1-1; no definite D call. The CDR3 has 14 residues. Deletions cut 0 bases from V and 4 bases from J, with 12 bases between. Germline loops: CDR1 DFQATT, CDR2 SNEGSKA (reference sequence). The CDR3 protein is CSARDEGASTEAFF. Here the CDR3 DNA reads TGCAGTGCTAGAGATGAGGGCGCGAGCACTGAAGCTTTCTTT.

The chain is built from TRBV28 and TRBJ1-3; 7 nucleotides align to TRBD1. V was pared by 5 bases and J by 7 bases, with 17 bases of the junction left unmatched. Per the germline V gene, CDR1 is MDHEN and CDR2 is SYDVKM. This CDR3 has 17 amino acids. The CDR3 DNA reads as TGTGCCAGCAGTGCAATACTTCCGACAGGGAAGTGGAACACCATATATTTT. It translates to CASSAILPTGKWNTIYF.

This clonotype was seen ten or more times. The chain has TRBV6-1 and TRBJ1-6, with 8 bases that match TRBD1. The germline V gene encodes CDR1 MNHNS and CDR2 SASEGT. CDR3 length equals 15 residues. Losses at the gene ends were 2 bases for V and 8 bases for J; bases not matched to a gene: 5. CDR3 loop: CASSEKGQGDSPLHF. CDR3 in DNA: TGTGCCAGCAGTGAAAAAGGACAGGGTGATTCACCCCTCCACTTT.

The chain links TRBV7-2 to TRBJ2-7, with TRBD2 identical over 9 bases. The CDR3 spans 17 residues. Germline lookup yields CDR1 SGHTA and CDR2 FQGNSA. V dropped 5 bases and J dropped 1; count of bases not matched to a gene: 12. The CDR3 region has the DNA TGTGCCAGCAGCCTCCCGACGCGACTAGCGGAATCCTACGAGCAGTACTTC. Protein product: CASSLPTRLAESYEQYF.

The rearrangement uses TRBV7-2 and TRBJ1-3; D not resolved. CDR1 SGHTA and CDR2 FQGNSA come from the germline V gene. This CDR3 contains 16 residues. V was cut by 1 base and J by 0 bases, with 10 bases left in between. The DNA for the CDR3 is TGTGCCAGCAGCTTAGGTGAGGTCTCCTCTGGAAACACCATATATTTT. It encodes CASSLGEVSSGNTIYF.

This clonotype has at least ten counts. The chain uses TRBV28 and TRBJ1-5, with 7 bases aligning to TRBD1. Trimming cost V 9 bases and J 4 bases; bases outside gene matches: 15. CDR3 length equals 16 residues. The germline gives CDR1 MDHEN, CDR2 SYDVKM. The CDR3 nucleotides are TGTGCCAGTTACAGGGGTGGGGAAGCGTGGAATCAGCCCCAGCATTTT. Its translation is CASYRGGEAWNQPQHF.

The rearrangement links TRBV5-1 to TRBJ2-2; TRBD1 matches 8 bases. Germline V gives CDR1 SGHRS, CDR2 YFSETQ. The V gene end was trimmed by 2 bases and the J gene end by 4 bases; junction bases not matched to a gene: 7. The CDR3 is 16 amino acids. Here the CDR3 DNA reads TGCGCCAGCAGCTTAAAGGTGACAGGGGCCACCGGGGAGCTGTTTTTT. Its protein is CASSLKVTGATGELFF.

CDR3 sequence: CASSRRHSGDSYEQYF. Written as DNA, the CDR3 is TGTGCCAGCAGCCGAAGGCATAGCGGGGACTCCTACGAGCAGTACTTC. V gene TRBV7-3 combines with J gene TRBJ2-7; 8 bases agree with TRBD2. This CDR3 region has 16 residues. V shed 5 bases and J 0 bases; nucleotides not matched to a gene: 9. From germline, CDR1 is SGHTA and CDR2 FQGTGA. The whole variable domain, filled in from reference TRBV7-3 and TRBJ2-7, reads GAGVSQTPSNKVTEKGKYVELRCDPISGHTALYWYRQSLGQGPEFLIYFQGTGAADDSGLPNDRFFAVRPEGSVSTLKIQRTERGDSAVYLCASSRRHSGDSYEQYFGPGTRLTVT.

This clonotype occurred a few times. V and J are TRBV12-3 or TRBV12-4 and TRBJ1-6; D is ambiguous. The CDR3 is 12 amino acids. The V end lost 5 bases, the J end lost 14 bases, and 13 bases lay between the germline ends. The CDR3 region has the DNA TGTGCCAGCAGTCTCCCCTCCGGGGCCCTCCACTTT. Translating gives CASSLPSGALHF.

A few counts support this clonotype. The chain employs TRBV7-2 and TRBJ2-7; 9 bases map to TRBD2. Germline V CDR1 and CDR2: SGHTA, FQGNSA. V lost 5 bases, J lost 5 bases, and 10 bases stayed unmatched. The CDR3 consists of 15 residues. The CDR3 protein is CASSLLFSGSHEQYF. The CDR3 coding sequence is TGTGCCAGCAGCCTTCTTTTTAGCGGGAGCCACGAGCAGTACTTC.

This clonotype was recorded many times. The chain recombines TRBV11-2 with TRBJ2-7; 7 bases fit TRBD1. Trimming removed 5 bases from V and 2 bases from J; junction bases left unmatched: 9. The length of the CDR3 is 15 residues. Germline values: CDR1 SGHAT, CDR2 FQNNGV. The CDR3 is CASSRNRDRPYEQYF. In DNA, the CDR3 is TGTGCCAGCAGCCGTAACCGGGACAGACCCTACGAGCAGTACTTC.

There are a few counts of this clonotype. The rearrangement uses TRBV2 and TRBJ1-6; 8 nucleotides align to TRBD1. The CDR3 is 16 residues long. The junction had 12 bases not matched to a gene; V was cut back by 7 bases and J by 7 bases. Germline CDR1 reads SNHLY; CDR2 reads FYNNEI. For the CDR3, the DNA is TGTGCCAGCACAGGGGGCGCCCCCGGTGGCAATTCACCCCTCCACTTT. Its translation: CASTGGAPGGNSPLHF.

This clonotype was observed at least ten times. The CDR3 loop is CASSYGTRPGGQYF. The CDR3 nucleotides read TGTGCCAGCAGTTACGGGACTCGACCAGGGGGCCAGTACTTC. V usage is TRBV12-3 or TRBV12-4 and J usage is TRBJ2-5; perhaps TRBD1 as D (7 bases). CDR3 length equals 14 residues. Between the trimmed V and J ends, which lost 4 bases and 10 bases, there was a span of 19 bases.

A remark on this clonotype: Relative to the germline gene, one junction end is altered; a read error may explain this. The V gene is TRBV28, the J gene TRBJ2-7, with D unresolved. From germline, CDR1 is MDHEN and CDR2 SYDVKM. The CDR3 contains 9 residues. In DNA, the CDR3 is TGTGCCAGCAGTTACGGGCAGTACTTC. Amino acids: CASSYGQYF.

The V gene is TRBV10-2, the J gene TRBJ1-2, with D perhaps TRBD1 (5 bases). Trimming took off 0 bases at V and 8 bases at J, with 13 bases between the two ends. This CDR3 region has 14 residues. Germline CDR1 reads WSHSY; CDR2 reads SAAADI. This CDR3 is CASSESPGPDGYTF. The CDR3, as DNA: TGCGCCAGCAGTGAGTCTCCAGGGCCTGACGGCTACACCTTC.

J is TRBJ1-2 and V is TRBV5-1, with D tentatively TRBD1 (5 bases). Germline CDR1 is SGHRS and CDR2 is YFSETQ. V was clipped by 0 bases and J by 7 bases, with 10 bases between them. This CDR3 has 13 residues. CDR3 in amino acids: CASSLDQGFGYTF. The DNA of the CDR3 is TGCGCCAGCAGCTTGGATCAGGGTTTTGGCTACACCTTC.

This clonotype showed up just a few times. V is TRBV30 and J is TRBJ1-2; a possible D gene is TRBD1 (6 bases). This CDR3 has 15 residues. V dropped 2 bases and J dropped 4 bases, with 17 bases sitting between them. Germline V lookup: CDR1 GTSNPN, CDR2 SVGIG (reference sequence). CDR3 residues: CAWSTLRGFGYGYTF. As DNA, the CDR3 is TGTGCCTGGAGTACTCTTAGGGGGTTTGGCTATGGCTACACCTTC. The full variable domain, with the rest looked up from reference TRBV30 and TRBJ1-2, is SQTIHQWPATLVQPVGSPLSLECTVEGTSNPNLYWYRQAAGRGLQLLFYSVGIGQISSEVPQNLSASRPQDRQFILSSKKLLLSDSGFYLCAWSTLRGFGYGYTFGSGTRLTVV.

In its sample, this clonotype was seen a few times. As DNA, the CDR3 is TGTGCCTGGAGTAGACAGGGTGTCGGCACTGAAGCTTTCTTT. This encodes CAWSRQGVGTEAFF. J is TRBJ1-1 and V is TRBV30; TRBD1 agrees at 7 bases. This CDR3 has 14 residues. The junction had 7 bases not matched to a gene; V was cut back by 2 bases and J by 4 bases. Per the germline V gene, CDR1 is GTSNPN and CDR2 is SVGIG (reference sequence).

This clonotype was found a few times. The gene calls are TRBV6-1 and TRBJ2-7; D is possibly TRBD1 or TRBD2 (5 bases each). Germline CDR1 is MNHNS and CDR2 is SASEGT. Trimming took 7 bases from V and 3 from J, leaving 10 bases between them. The CDR3 totals 12 residues. The DNA for the CDR3 is TGTGCCAGCATGGCAGGGAGCTACGAGCAGTACTTC. It encodes CASMAGSYEQYF.

The genes are TRBV5-1 and TRBJ1-1; D uncertain. The V gene's germline CDR1 is SGHRS and CDR2 YFSETQ. The CDR3 sequence is 14 residues long. Trimming removed 0 bases at V and 5 bases at J, with 11 bases between. CDR3 sequence (DNA): TGCGCCAGCAGCTTGGTACAGATGCGAACTGAAGCTTTCTTT. Amino acids: CASSLVQMRTEAFF.

This chain connects TRBV7-9 to TRBJ2-7, with 14 bases identical to TRBD2. Germline CDR1 reads SEHNR; CDR2 reads FQNEAQ (reference sequence). There are 15 residues in the CDR3. The V and J ends lost 2 bases and 6 bases, in that order; junction bases with no gene match: 3. The CDR3 protein is CASSLTGLAGVEQYF. The CDR3 coding sequence is TGTGCCAGCAGCTTAACGGGACTAGCGGGAGTCGAGCAGTACTTC.

The chain employs TRBV20-1 and TRBJ1-6; TRBD1 matches 8 bases. The CDR3 is made up of 14 amino acids. Trimming cost V 2 bases and J 5 bases; bases outside gene matches: 2. Germline V gene data show CDR1 as DFQATT and CDR2 as SNEGSKA (reference sequence). Here the CDR3 reads CSARTDRDNSPLHF. The CDR3 DNA reads TGCAGTGCTAGAACGGACAGGGATAATTCACCCCTCCACTTT.

In this sample, this clonotype turned up a few times. The chain links TRBV10-2 to TRBJ2-7; D may be TRBD1 (5 bases). The CDR3 contains 13 residues. The germline V gene encodes CDR1 WSHSY and CDR2 SAAADI. V lost 5 bases and J lost 6, with 14 bases in between. Written as DNA, the CDR3 is TGCGCCAGCAGTAATCAGGGTGGTCGCGAGCAGTACTTC. Its protein is CASSNQGGREQYF.